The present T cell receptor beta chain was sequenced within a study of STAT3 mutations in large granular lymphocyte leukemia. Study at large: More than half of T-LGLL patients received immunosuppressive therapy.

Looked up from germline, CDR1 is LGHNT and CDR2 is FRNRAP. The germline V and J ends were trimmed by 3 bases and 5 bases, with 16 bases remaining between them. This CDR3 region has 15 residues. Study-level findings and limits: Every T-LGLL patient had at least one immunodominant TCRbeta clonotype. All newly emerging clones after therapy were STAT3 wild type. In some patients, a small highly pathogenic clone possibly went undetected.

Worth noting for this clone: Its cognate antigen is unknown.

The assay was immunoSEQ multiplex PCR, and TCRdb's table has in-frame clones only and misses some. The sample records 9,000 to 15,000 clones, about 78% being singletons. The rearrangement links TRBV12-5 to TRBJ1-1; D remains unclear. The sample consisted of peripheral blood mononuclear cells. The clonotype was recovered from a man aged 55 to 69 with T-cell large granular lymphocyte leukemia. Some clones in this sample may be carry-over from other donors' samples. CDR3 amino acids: CASGFSLMGSTEAFF. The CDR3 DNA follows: TGTGCTAGTGGTTTTTCATTAATGGGGAGTACTGAAGCTTTCTTT.